Below, 27 T cell receptor beta chains from the same sample are listed, as sequenced in a study of early stage breast cancer tumors. Assay: immunoSEQ multiplex PCR; the TCRdb copy retains only in-frame clones and omits some. The data contain more than 8,500 clones, 66% of them seen just once; the ten biggest clones take up more than 6%. The sample was breast tumor tissue. The receptor source for this set is a person aged 50-59 years with breast cancer.

By frequency in the sample, this clone is medium-sized. The CDR3 reads CASSGGGGGEKLFF. Written as DNA, the CDR3 is TGTGCCAGCAGCGGGGGAGGAGGTGGTGAAAAACTGTTTTTT. The chain uses TRBV9 and TRBJ1-4; the D is unclear. V was trimmed by 3 bases and J by 7 bases, leaving 13 bases between them. Germline CDR1 SGDLS, CDR2 YYNGEE. The CDR3 runs 14 residues. The entire variable domain, with the rest obtained from reference TRBV9 and TRBJ1-4, is as follows: DSGVTQTPKHLITATGQRVTLRCSPRSGDLSVYWYQQSLDQGLQFLIQYYNGEERAKGNILERFSAQQFPDLHSELNLSSLELGDSALYFCASSGGGGGEKLFFGSGTQLSVL.

The rearrangement joins TRBV7-2 to TRBJ2-3; TRBD1 is a possible D gene (6 bases). This CDR3 contains 16 residues. The V gene's germline CDR1 is SGHTA and CDR2 FQGNSA. V was pared by 1 base and J by 1 base, with 12 bases between. The CDR3, as DNA: TGTGCCAGCAGCTTAGGTTTCACAGGGCGCACAGATACGCAGTATTTT. It specifies CASSLGFTGRTDTQYF.

The V and J genes are TRBV4-1 and TRBJ2-5; TRBD2 aligns across 10 bases. The CDR3 contains 16 residues. The trim removed 2 bases at V and 5 bases at J, leaving 8 bases unmatched. Per the germline V gene, CDR1 is MGHRA and CDR2 is YSYEKL. CDR3 loop: CASSQLAGVGVETQYF. The CDR3, as DNA: TGCGCCAGCAGCCAACTAGCGGGAGTCGGGGTGGAGACCCAGTACTTC.

The J gene is TRBJ2-1, the V gene TRBV9; possibly TRBD2 for D (6 bases). This CDR3 contains 17 residues. Germline V lookup: CDR1 SGDLS, CDR2 YYNGEE. Deletions cut 4 bases from V and 1 base from J, with 18 bases between. The CDR3 nucleotides are TGTGCCAGCAGCCCCAGGTGGACGGGAGCGTCCTACAATGAGCAGTTCTTC. Translation: CASSPRWTGASYNEQFF.

J is TRBJ2-5 and V is TRBV7-9; D uncertain. Germline CDR1 reads SEHNR; CDR2 reads FQNEAQ (reference sequence). The V gene lost 5 bases and the J gene lost 4 bases, with 8 bases spanning the gap. The CDR3 extends over 12 amino acids. The DNA for the CDR3 is TGTGCCAGCAGCGTGGGCTCAGAGACCCAGTACTTC. Its protein product is CASSVGSETQYF. Combining the CDR3 with reference TRBV7-9 and TRBJ2-5 gives the whole variable domain DTGVSQNPRHKITKRGQNVTFRCDPISEHNRLYWYRQTLGQGPEFLTYFQNEAQLEKSRLLSDRFSAERPKGSFSTLEIQRTEQGDSAMYLCASSVGSETQYFGPGTRLLVL.

Points on this clone: The germline gene is not matched at one end of the junction; a read error may be the cause. The chain is built from TRBV7-9 and TRBJ1-5; possibly TRBD1 for D (6 bases). Germline V gene lookup returns CDR1 SEHNR and CDR2 FQNEAQ (reference sequence). This CDR3 comprises 14 residues. The CDR3 sequence: CASSKTGLNQPQHF. The DNA of the CDR3 is TGTGCCAGCAGCAAAACAGGGTTGAATCAACCCCAGCATTTT.

The chain combines TRBV9 with TRBJ2-3; the match to TRBD2 covers 13 bases. CDR1 is SGDLS and CDR2 is YYNGEE in the germline V gene. V lost 2 bases and J lost 4; bases outside the gene matches: 4. This CDR3 contains 16 residues. The CDR3 here is CASSVQLAGGPDTQYF. DNA of the CDR3: TGTGCCAGCAGCGTCCAACTAGCGGGGGGGCCAGATACGCAGTATTTT. Combining the CDR3 with reference TRBV9 and TRBJ2-3 gives the whole variable domain DSGVTQTPKHLITATGQRVTLRCSPRSGDLSVYWYQQSLDQGLQFLIQYYNGEERAKGNILERFSAQQFPDLHSELNLSSLELGDSALYFCASSVQLAGGPDTQYFGPGTRLTVL.

The chain has TRBV11-2 and TRBJ2-7; the D is unclear. Trimming removed 1 base at V and 5 bases at J, with 12 bases between. The CDR3 loop spans 14 amino acids. Per germline, CDR1 SGHAT and CDR2 FQNNGV. The CDR3 DNA is TGTGCCAGCAGCTTAGTTGGGTTCGGGCACGAGCAGTACTTC. Translated: CASSLVGFGHEQYF.

The chain combines TRBV20-1 with TRBJ2-1; D unclear. The CDR3 runs 11 residues. The V gene's germline CDR1 is DFQATT and CDR2 SNEGSKA (reference sequence). V lost 5 bases, J lost 10 bases, and 12 bases lay in between. The CDR3 here is CSARLIREQFF. The CDR3 DNA reads TGCAGTGCTCGACTGATTCGGGAGCAGTTCTTC.

This clone is categorized as medium-sized. This chain links TRBV10-1 with TRBJ2-1; no clear D gene. CDR3 length: 13 residues. The germline CDR1 and CDR2 sequences are WNHNN and SYGVQD (reference sequence). V lost 7 bases and J 6 bases, leaving 13 bases between the germline ends. The CDR3 spells CASNRQQSNEQFF. CDR3 DNA sequence: TGCGCCAGCAACCGGCAGCAGAGCAATGAGCAGTTCTTC.

The V gene is TRBV4-1, the J gene TRBJ1-6; D is undetermined. The CDR3 is made up of 18 amino acids. Trimming took 1 base from V and 0 from J, leaving 13 bases between them. The germline CDR1 and CDR2 sequences are MGHRA and YSYEKL. CDR3 in amino acids: CASSQGGQFYSYNSPLHF. Written as DNA, the CDR3 is TGCGCCAGCAGCCAAGGAGGTCAATTCTACTCCTATAATTCACCCCTCCACTTT.

The genes are TRBV7-8 and TRBJ1-1, with 7 bases lining up with TRBD1. Germline V lookup: CDR1 SGHVS, CDR2 FQNEAQ. V was pared by 3 bases and J by 11 bases, with 15 bases of the junction left unmatched. CDR3 length equals 15 residues. The CDR3 bases are TGTGCCAGCAGCTTCCGCGGGCAGGGGGATGGAAAGGCTTTCTTT. Translated: CASSFRGQGDGKAFF.

The chain links TRBV4-3 to TRBJ2-3; 12 bases map to TRBD2. Germline V CDR1 and CDR2: LGHNA, YSLEER. CDR3 length: 19 residues. The V and J ends lost 4 bases and 2 bases, in that order; junction bases with no gene match: 13. DNA for the CDR3: TGCGCCAGCAGCCGATCGGGGCTAGCGGGAGGGTCTGTCACAGATACGCAGTATTTT. Translating it yields CASSRSGLAGGSVTDTQYF.

The CDR3 sequence: CASMTEPEAFF. DNA for the CDR3: TGCGCCAGCATGACAGAACCTGAAGCTTTCTTT. V is TRBV5-1 and J is TRBJ1-1, with D tentatively TRBD1 (5 bases). Between the trimmed V and J ends, which lost 6 bases and 6 bases, there was a span of 9 bases. The CDR3 runs to 11 residues. In germline, CDR1 is SGHRS, CDR2 YFSETQ.

The gene calls are TRBV19 and TRBJ2-7; possibly TRBD2 for D (6 bases). Germline assignment: CDR1 LNHDA and CDR2 SQIVND (reference sequence). Trimming cost V 7 bases and J 6 bases, with 19 bases left between them. This CDR3 region has 14 residues. The CDR3 reads CASTRGGEVREQYF. DNA for the CDR3: TGTGCCAGTACCCGCGGCGGGGAGGTCCGCGAGCAGTACTTC.

The gene calls are TRBV6-1 and TRBJ2-6, with D uncertain. This CDR3 has 15 residues. CDR1 and CDR2 (germline): MNHNS, SASEGT. With 2 bases removed from V and 1 base from J, the gap between germline ends came to 6 bases. This CDR3 reads CASSEPLSGANVLTF. The DNA for the CDR3 is TGTGCCAGCAGTGAACCCCTTTCTGGGGCCAACGTCCTGACTTTC.

The rearrangement uses TRBV4-1 and TRBJ2-2; D is uncertain. Trimming cost V 1 base and J 3 bases, with 9 bases left between them. Germline V gene data show CDR1 as MGHRA and CDR2 as YSYEKL. The CDR3 has 15 residues. CDR3 sequence (DNA): TGCGCCAGCAGCCAAGCTTCTCGCTACACCGGGGAGCTGTTTTTT. This encodes CASSQASRYTGELFF.

The V call is TRBV19, the J call TRBJ2-6; D gene uncertain. The CDR3 has 16 residues. V lost 4 bases and J 0 bases, leaving 10 bases between the germline ends. Germline CDR1 LNHDA, CDR2 SQIVND (reference sequence). The CDR3 spells CASSSPGHSGANVLTF. In DNA, the CDR3 is TGTGCCAGTAGTAGCCCCGGCCACTCTGGGGCCAACGTCCTGACTTTC.

This rearrangement joins TRBV19 to TRBJ1-1, with D hard to call. The V end lost 5 bases, the J end lost 0 bases, and 22 bases lay between the germline ends. CDR3 size: 18 residues. In germline, CDR1 is LNHDA, CDR2 SQIVND (reference sequence). CDR3 sequence: CASSLMGRTLLLNTEAFF. CDR3 DNA sequence: TGTGCCAGTAGTCTGATGGGGAGAACTCTCTTATTGAACACTGAAGCTTTCTTT.

V gene TRBV5-1 combines with J gene TRBJ2-3, with 11 bases aligning to TRBD2. The V segment lost 4 bases and the J segment 6 bases; nucleotides outside the gene matches: 4. The CDR3 runs to 14 residues. Germline CDR1 SGHRS, CDR2 YFSETQ. CDR3 sequence reads: CASSAGTSGDTQYF. The CDR3 nucleotides read TGCGCCAGCAGCGCCGGGACTAGCGGCGATACGCAGTATTTT.

The CDR3 nucleotides are TGTGCCAGCAGTAGCCCGACAGGGGGCGCAGGCACTGAAGCTTTCTTT. This translates into CASSSPTGGAGTEAFF. The V gene is TRBV6-6, the J gene TRBJ1-1; TRBD1 matches 10 bases. CDR1 and CDR2 (germline): MNHNY, SVGAGI (reference sequence). V gave up 5 bases and J gave up 4 bases; unmatched junction bases: 10. The CDR3 consists of 16 residues.

This clone counts as medium-sized (0.01 to 0.1%). The genes are TRBV19 and TRBJ2-2, with 10 bases that match TRBD2. Losses at the gene ends were 5 bases for V and 2 bases for J; bases not matched to a gene: 2. In germline, CDR1 is LNHDA, CDR2 SQIVND (reference sequence). This CDR3 is 15 amino acids long. The CDR3 bases are TGTGCCAGTAGTGGACTAGCGGCAAACACCGGGGAGCTGTTTTTT. This codes for CASSGLAANTGELFF.

The chain carries TRBV5-1 and TRBJ1-1; 7 nucleotides agree with TRBD1. The CDR3 has 14 residues. After removal of 2 bases from V and 1 base from J, the junction contained 2 bases not matched to a gene. CDR1 is SGHRS and CDR2 is YFSETQ in the germline V gene. The CDR3 DNA sequence: TGCGCCAGCAGCTTCGAGGGGGCGAACACTGAAGCTTTCTTT. Protein sequence: CASSFEGANTEAFF.

The chain joins TRBV18 to TRBJ2-1; D is perhaps TRBD1 (5 bases). The CDR3 has 15 amino acids. The germline V gene encodes CDR1 KGHSH and CDR2 LQKENI. V was clipped by 3 bases and J by 6 bases, with 15 bases between them. CDR3 amino acids: CASSPQGIRFNEQFF. The CDR3, as DNA: TGTGCCAGCTCACCCCAGGGTATTCGATTCAATGAGCAGTTCTTC.

This clone was seen more than once but under ten times. The chain recombines TRBV5-6 with TRBJ1-2; TRBD1 agrees at 9 bases. V dropped 2 bases and J dropped 4; count of bases not matched to a gene: 6. CDR1 and CDR2 from the germline V gene are SGHDT and YYEEEE. The CDR3 runs 15 residues. CDR3 loop: CASSLQGALGYGYTF. DNA for the CDR3: TGTGCCAGCAGCTTACAGGGGGCCCTTGGCTATGGCTACACCTTC.

This chain uses TRBV27 with TRBJ1-2; D might be TRBD1 (5 bases). Looked up from germline, CDR1 is MNHEY and CDR2 is SMNVEV (reference sequence). This CDR3 is 14 amino acids long. V lost 5 bases, J lost 8 bases, and 18 bases lay in between. The CDR3 region is CASSPGSGWGGYTF. In nucleotides, the CDR3 is TGTGCCAGCAGTCCCGGGTCAGGGTGGGGGGGCTACACCTTC.

This clone has a handful of counts. The chain recombines TRBV11-2 with TRBJ2-1; 7 bases are a match to TRBD1. In germline, CDR1 is SGHAT, CDR2 FQNNGV. This CDR3 contains 13 residues. V was clipped by 4 bases and J by 7 bases; unmatched bases: 4. DNA of the CDR3: TGTGCCAGCAGCTCCAACAGGGGAAATGAGCAGTTCTTC. This encodes CASSSNRGNEQFF.